The clone carrying this T cell receptor beta chain was found a few times. This entry is derived from a study of blood T cell repertoires in COVID-19. Study context: Researchers got acute and convalescent COVID-19 samples from the United States, Italy and Spain. From T cells, B-cell-depleted T cells, or PBMCs came the material, which was cDNA or gDNA.

V was trimmed by 1 base and J by 1 base, leaving 16 bases between them. This CDR3 region has 17 residues. CDR1 is SGHAT, CDR2 FQNNGV, per germline. As processed by the authors: The assay estimated nucleated cells by amplifying reference gene primers. Method: immunoSEQ multiplex PCR; TCRdb's copy keeps in-frame clones and lacks some. The DNA gave D and trimming, while V, J and clone size come from that table. The sample has 65,000 to 70,000 clones; nearly 80% are singletons. What was sequenced was peripheral blood. This sequence originates from a human donor in a cohort sampled during active COVID-19. The chain couples TRBV11-2 to TRBJ1-2, with D unclear. The CDR3 DNA reads TGTGCCAGCAGCTTAGGCCCGGCGGAGGGCCTTAACTATGGCTACACCTTC. It codes for CASSLGPAEGLNYGYTF.